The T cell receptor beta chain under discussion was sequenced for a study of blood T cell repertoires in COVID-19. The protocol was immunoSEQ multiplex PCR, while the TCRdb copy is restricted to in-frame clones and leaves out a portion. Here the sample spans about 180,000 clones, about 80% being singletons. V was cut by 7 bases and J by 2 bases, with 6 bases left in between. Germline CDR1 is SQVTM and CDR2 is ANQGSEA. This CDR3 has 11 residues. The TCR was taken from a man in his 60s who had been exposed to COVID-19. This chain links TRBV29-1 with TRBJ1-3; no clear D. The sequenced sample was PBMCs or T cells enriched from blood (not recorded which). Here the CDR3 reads CSAGTGNTIYF. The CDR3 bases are TGCAGCGCCGGGACTGGAAACACCATATATTTT.